These T cell receptor beta chains were read from a single sample in a study of cytomegalovirus exposure and HLA in healthy donors. Data came from immunoSEQ multiplex PCR; TCRdb stores just in-frame clones and leaves some out. The sample consists of 84,000 or so clones, under 80% of them appearing once. The source material was PBMCs. All receptors come from a male donor in good health and CMV-seronegative. Each CDR3 is given with its conserved first and last residue. The D gene is left open where the match is weak. Clone size is shown for a subset of rows, as once, few, many or a class of expanded clone.

once	TRBJ2-7	TRBV19	-	CASSASTWTPYEQYF	TGTGCCAGTAGTGCTTCAACCTGGACTCCCTACGAGCAGTACTTC
-	TRBJ2-7	TRBV9	TRBD2	CASSPGGGEQYF	TGTGCCAGCAGCCCCGGCGGGGGCGAGCAGTACTTC
once	TRBJ2-1	TRBV2	-	CASSLPYSSYNEQFF	TGTGCCAGCAGTCTACCGTACAGCTCCTACAATGAGCAGTTCTTC
-	TRBJ2-7	TRBV27	TRBD2	CASLDLAGAIHEQYF	TGTGCCAGCCTAGATCTAGCGGGAGCGATCCACGAGCAGTACTTC
-	TRBJ1-6	TRBV6-5	-	CASSFRTTNNSPLHF	TGTGCCAGCAGTTTCCGGACTACCAATAATTCACCCCTCCACTTT
-	TRBJ1-5	TRBV19	-	CASSPTGNQPQHF	TGTGCCAGTAGTCCGACGGGGAATCAGCCCCAGCATTTT
-	TRBJ2-1	TRBV4-3	-	CASSQDPGRATYNEQFF	TGCGCCAGCAGCCAAGACCCGGGCAGGGCCACCTACAATGAGCAGTTCTTC
-	TRBJ2-6	TRBV12-5	TRBD1	CASGLVGPQGAGGANVLTF	TGTGCTAGTGGTTTGGTAGGCCCCCAGGGGGCGGGTGGGGCCAACGTCCTGACTTTC
-	TRBJ1-2	TRBV25-1	-	CASRGVTGPNYGYTF	TGTGCCAGCAGAGGGGTGACAGGCCCTAACTATGGCTACACCTTC
-	TRBJ1-5	TRBV5-6	TRBD1	CASSLMGQSIISNQPQHF	TGTGCCAGCAGCCTAATGGGACAGTCTATTATCAGCAATCAGCCCCAGCATTTT
-	TRBJ2-7	TRBV18	TRBD2	CASSPPSSGHYEQYF	TGTGCCAGCTCACCACCCTCTAGCGGACACTACGAGCAGTACTTC
once	TRBJ2-1	TRBV5-1	-	CASTSTSRAEQFF	TGCGCCAGCACCTCGACTAGTAGGGCCGAGCAGTTCTTC
-	TRBJ2-7	TRBV28	-	CASSPTDRTMIYEQYF	TGTGCCAGCAGCCCGACCGACAGGACAATGATCTACGAGCAGTACTTC
-	TRBJ1-2	TRBV30	-	CAWSVHREKVYGYTF	TGTGCCTGGAGTGTACATAGGGAGAAGGTCTATGGCTACACCTTC
-	TRBJ1-4	TRBV27	TRBD1	CASSPYPPGQITTNEKLFF	TGTGCCAGCAGTCCCTATCCGCCGGGACAGATAACAACTAATGAAAAACTGTTTTTT
-	TRBJ2-7	TRBV7-6	-	CASSVGFTREEQYF	TGTGCCAGCAGCGTGGGTTTTACTAGGGAGGAGCAGTACTTC
once	TRBJ2-3	TRBV11-2	TRBD2	CASSRLKREKGTDTQYF	TGTGCCAGCAGCCGACTCAAGCGGGAGAAGGGGACAGATACGCAGTATTTT
-	TRBJ2-7	TRBV7-2	-	CASSSSPWSSMDF	TGTGCCAGCAGCTCCTCGCCCTGGTCATCTATGGACTTC
-	TRBJ1-5	TRBV28	-	CASSLSIQPQHF	TGTGCCAGCAGTTTATCTATTCAGCCCCAGCATTTT
-	TRBJ1-3	TRBV10-3	TRBD1	CAISGQGARSGNTIYF	TGTGCCATCAGTGGACAGGGGGCGCGCTCTGGAAACACCATATATTTT
-	TRBJ2-7	TRBV6-4	TRBD2	CASIGSGQRGTYEQYF	TGTGCCAGCATAGGTAGCGGCCAGCGGGGTACCTACGAGCAGTACTTC
-	TRBJ2-3	TRBV7-9	TRBD2	CASSSTSGRLADTQYF	TGTGCCAGCAGCTCCACTAGCGGGAGGCTCGCAGATACGCAGTATTTT
-	TRBJ1-3	TRBV5-5	-	CASSLGRVSGNTIYF	TGTGCCAGCAGCTTGGGCCGAGTCTCTGGAAACACCATATATTTT
-	TRBJ1-5	TRBV27	-	CASSSTDQPQHF	TGTGCCAGCAGTTCAACAGATCAGCCCCAGCATTTT
once	TRBJ2-3	TRBV10-3	TRBD2	CAISVGEGSGDTQYF	TGTGCCATCAGTGTAGGGGAGGGCTCTGGAGATACGCAGTATTTT
-	TRBJ2-5	TRBV7-2	TRBD2	CASSLLATSGRGSQETQYF	TGTGCCAGCAGCCTCTTGGCCACTAGCGGGAGGGGAAGCCAAGAGACCCAGTACTTC
-	TRBJ1-2	TRBV5-5	TRBD1	CASSLIYDRVGYTF	TGTGCCAGCAGCTTGATTTACGACAGGGTCGGCTACACCTTC
-	TRBJ2-3	TRBV9	-	CASSYRDSADTQYF	TGTGCCAGCAGCTACCGGGACTCGGCAGATACGCAGTATTTT
-	TRBJ1-4	TRBV5-6	TRBD1	CASSPTGDNEKLFF	TGTGCCAGCAGCCCGACAGGGGATAATGAAAAACTGTTTTTT
-	TRBJ2-7	TRBV7-9	TRBD1	CASALQGVGYEQYF	TGTGCCAGCGCCCTGCAGGGGGTCGGCTACGAGCAGTACTTC
-	TRBJ2-2	TRBV9	-	CASSVGPGDTGELFF	TGTGCCAGCAGCGTGGGTCCAGGGGACACCGGGGAGCTGTTTTTT
-	TRBJ1-2	TRBV6-5	-	CATSDGDYGYIF	TGTGCCACCTCGGACGGCGACTATGGCTACATCTTC
-	TRBJ2-2	TRBV7-6	TRBD2	CASSLGRGGLTGELFF	TGTGCCAGCAGCTTAGGACGGGGGGGCCTCACCGGGGAGCTGTTTTTT
-	TRBJ1-1	TRBV29-1	-	CSLRRGQNTEAFF	TGCAGCCTACGCAGGGGACAGAACACTGAAGCTTTCTTT
-	TRBJ1-1	TRBV10-2	TRBD1	CATAQGADTEAFF	TGCGCCACCGCACAGGGGGCAGACACTGAAGCTTTCTTT
-	TRBJ2-5	TRBV28	TRBD1	CASSSTGDRGETQYF	TGTGCCAGCAGTTCGACAGGGGACCGGGGCGAGACCCAGTACTTC
-	TRBJ2-2	TRBV5-6	-	CASTRGGRDTGELFF	TGTGCCAGCACCAGGGGCGGTCGTGACACCGGGGAGCTGTTTTTT
few	TRBJ1-2	TRBV6-1	TRBD1	CASSAGTGVSGYTF	TGTGCCAGCAGCGCCGGGACAGGGGTCTCTGGCTACACCTTC
-	TRBJ2-5	TRBV7-7	-	CASSLGVRANSAQYF	TGTGCCAGCAGCTTAGGCGTCAGGGCCAATTCGGCCCAGTACTTC
few	TRBJ1-4	TRBV4-1	-	CASSQVFPFNEKLFF	TGCGCCAGCAGCCAAGTATTCCCTTTTAATGAAAAACTGTTTTTT
-	TRBJ2-6	TRBV25-1	TRBD1	CASSEPGQGSGANVLTF	TGTGCCAGCAGCGAACCGGGACAGGGTTCTGGGGCCAACGTCCTGACTTTC
-	TRBJ1-2	TRBV28	TRBD1	CASSFGRGDYGYTF	TGTGCCAGCAGTTTCGGCAGGGGGGACTATGGCTACACCTTC
few	TRBJ2-1	TRBV27	-	CATTQKVGGYNEQFF	TGTGCCACAACCCAAAAGGTAGGGGGCTACAATGAGCAGTTCTTC
-	TRBJ2-7	TRBV7-9	TRBD1	CASGPGQSYEQYF	TGTGCCAGCGGTCCGGGACAGAGCTACGAGCAGTACTTC
-	TRBJ1-4	TRBV29-1	TRBD1	CSAGGQGQKLFF	TGCAGCGCAGGGGGACAGGGGCAAAAACTGTTTTTT
-	TRBJ2-3	TRBV28	TRBD2	CASSLVPGVGGPFSTDTQYF	TGTGCCAGCAGTTTAGTACCGGGGGTGGGAGGGCCTTTTAGCACAGATACGCAGTATTTT
-	TRBJ1-6	TRBV5-1	-	CASSLVAENNSPLHF	TGCGCCAGCAGCTTGGTTGCGGAAAATAATTCACCCCTCCACTTT
-	TRBJ2-7	TRBV7-2	-	CASSLDDWASYEQYF	TGTGCCAGCAGCTTAGATGATTGGGCCTCCTACGAGCAGTACTTC
-	TRBJ2-7	TRBV30	-	CAWSVRSNYQGSIQSEHHSEQYF	TGTGCCTGGAGTGTACGGTCTAATTATCAGGGATCCATTCAGTCAGAACATCACAGCGAGCAGTACTTC
few	TRBJ2-2	TRBV4-1	TRBD1	CASSQGGQGVSGELFF	TGCGCCAGCAGCCAGGGGGGACAGGGAGTCTCCGGGGAGCTGTTTTTT
few	TRBJ1-3	TRBV7-9	-	CASSLGPGSGNTIYF	TGTGCCAGCAGCTTGGGGCCAGGATCAGGAAACACCATATATTTT
-	TRBJ2-1	TRBV19	TRBD2	CASSPTAAGGRNEQFF	TGTGCCAGTAGTCCAACCGCGGCGGGGGGGCGTAATGAGCAGTTCTTC
-	TRBJ2-7	TRBV6-6	TRBD2	CASTTRGGSSYEQYF	TGTGCCAGCACCACCCGGGGGGGGAGTTCGTACGAGCAGTACTTC
medium-sized	TRBJ2-7	TRBV28	TRBD2	CASSDGRGLHEQYF	TGTGCCAGCAGTGACGGGCGGGGGTTACACGAGCAGTACTTC
-	TRBJ2-7	TRBV29-1	TRBD1	CSVSFGTGSGYEQYF	TGCAGCGTCAGCTTCGGGACAGGTAGTGGCTACGAGCAGTACTTC
-	TRBJ2-7	TRBV19	TRBD1	CASKEGLSGTGPYEQYF	TGTGCCAGTAAGGAGGGGCTATCCGGGACAGGACCCTACGAGCAGTACTTC
-	TRBJ2-2	TRBV7-2	TRBD2	CASSLLAGVRTGELFF	TGTGCCAGCAGCCTACTAGCGGGAGTAAGGACCGGGGAGCTGTTTTTT
-	TRBJ2-1	TRBV28	TRBD1	CASSSGQGSYNEQFF	TGTGCCAGCAGTTCGGGACAGGGTAGCTACAATGAGCAGTTCTTC
-	TRBJ2-1	TRBV4-3	-	CASSQDRPSAYNEQFF	TGCGCCAGCAGCCAAGATAGGCCTAGCGCCTACAATGAGCAGTTCTTC